The present TCR beta chain was sequenced within a study of cytomegalovirus exposure and HLA in healthy donors. Worth noting for this clone: Its target is not known.

Study-level results: A few CMV-associated chains were confirmed in vitro to be specific for CMV antigens. V segments that were indistinguishable, TRBV6-2 and TRBV6-3 among them, were omitted from analysis.

The V gene end was trimmed by 4 bases and the J gene end by 6 bases; junction bases not matched to a gene: 5. Germline CDR1 is MGHRA and CDR2 is YSYEKL. The CDR3 has 15 residues. A multiplex PCR was run with 60 Vbeta primers and 13 Jbeta primers. TCRdb's copy holds only in-frame clones and misses some; the assay was immunoSEQ multiplex PCR. The sample has around 190,000 clones; around 80% are singletons. Sequencing was performed on PBMCs. This TCR came from a woman between 40 and 55 years old in good health and CMV-seronegative. The chain carries TRBV4-1 and TRBJ1-4; 10 nucleotides agree with TRBD1. The CDR3 loop is CASSRSGTGDEKLFF. For the CDR3, the DNA is TGCGCCAGCAGCCGCTCCGGGACAGGGGATGAAAAACTGTTTTTT.